This TCR delta chain was sequenced for a study of gamma-delta T cells after stem cell transplantation. TCRdb reran clone calling via CATT on the RT-PCR reads. The sample has about 11,000 delta-chain clones, approximately 37% seen once. Germline V gene lookup returns CDR1 TSWWSYY and CDR2 QGS. The CDR3 is 24 residues long. V lost 2 bases and J 1 base, leaving 35 bases between the germline ends. Sequencing was done on a sample of gamma-delta T cells. The J gene is TRDJ2, the V gene TRDV1, with D perhaps assigned TRDD2 or TRDD3 (9 bases each). The sequence was collected from a human donor. It is not recorded whose cells these are; they may come from a transplant donor. CDR3 region: CALGEEGLPTGGPNLYYLTAQLFF. Written as DNA, the CDR3 is TGTGCTCTTGGGGAAGAAGGCCTTCCTACTGGGGGACCTAATCTTTATTATTTGACAGCACAACTCTTCTTT.